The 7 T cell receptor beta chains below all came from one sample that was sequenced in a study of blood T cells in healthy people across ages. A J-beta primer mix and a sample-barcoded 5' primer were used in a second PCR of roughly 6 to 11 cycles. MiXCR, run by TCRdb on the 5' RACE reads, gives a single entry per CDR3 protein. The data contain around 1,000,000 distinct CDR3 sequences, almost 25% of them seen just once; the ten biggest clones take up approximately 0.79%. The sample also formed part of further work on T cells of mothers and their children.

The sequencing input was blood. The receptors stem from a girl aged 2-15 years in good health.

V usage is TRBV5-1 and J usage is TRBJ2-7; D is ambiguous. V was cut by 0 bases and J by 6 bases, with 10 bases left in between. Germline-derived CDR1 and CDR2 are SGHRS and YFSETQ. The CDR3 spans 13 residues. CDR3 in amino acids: CASSLAAALEQYF. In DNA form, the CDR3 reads TGCGCCAGCAGCTTGGCCGCGGCCCTCGAGCAGTACTTC.

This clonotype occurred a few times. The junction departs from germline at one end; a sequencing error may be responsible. CDR3 in amino acids: CAGSLGQGHSYEQYF. The CDR3, as DNA: TGTGCCGGCAGCTTAGGACAGGGGCACTCCTACGAGCAGTACTTC. V gene TRBV11-2 combines with J gene TRBJ2-7; the match to TRBD1 covers 9 bases. The CDR3 extends over 15 amino acids. Germline V gene lookup returns CDR1 SGHAT and CDR2 FQNNGV.

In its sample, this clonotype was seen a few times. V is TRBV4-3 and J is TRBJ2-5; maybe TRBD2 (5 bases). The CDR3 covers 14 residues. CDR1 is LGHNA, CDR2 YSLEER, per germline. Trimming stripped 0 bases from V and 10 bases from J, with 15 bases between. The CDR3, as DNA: TGCGCCAGCAGCCAAGAGCGAGCAGGCGGGTTCCAGTACTTC. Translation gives CASSQERAGGFQYF.

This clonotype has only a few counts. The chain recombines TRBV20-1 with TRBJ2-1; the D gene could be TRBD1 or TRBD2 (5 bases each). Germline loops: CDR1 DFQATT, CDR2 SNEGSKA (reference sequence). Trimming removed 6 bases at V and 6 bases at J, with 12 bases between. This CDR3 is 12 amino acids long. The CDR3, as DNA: TGCAGTGCGGCTAAGGGGACCAATGAGCAGTTCTTC. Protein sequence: CSAAKGTNEQFF.

The DNA for the CDR3 is TGTGCCAGCAAGTTCGGGGGGTCGAACACTGAAGCTTTCTTT. It yields the protein CASKFGGSNTEAFF. This rearrangement joins TRBV2 to TRBJ1-1; possible D gene TRBD1, 5 bases. The CDR3 totals 14 residues. The germline V and J ends were trimmed by 7 bases and 1 base, with 13 bases remaining between them. Germline V gives CDR1 SNHLY, CDR2 FYNNEI.

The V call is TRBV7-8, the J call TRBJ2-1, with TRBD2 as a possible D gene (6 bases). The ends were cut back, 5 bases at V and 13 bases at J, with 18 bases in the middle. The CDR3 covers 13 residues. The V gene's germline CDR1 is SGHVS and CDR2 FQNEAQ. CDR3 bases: TGTGCCAGCAGCGCGGGGACTTCTCGGGCCCAGTTCTTC. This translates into CASSAGTSRAQFF.

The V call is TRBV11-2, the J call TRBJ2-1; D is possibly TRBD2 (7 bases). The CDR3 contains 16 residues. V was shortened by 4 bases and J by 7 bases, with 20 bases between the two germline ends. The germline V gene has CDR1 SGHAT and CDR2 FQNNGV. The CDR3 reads CASSSLDRAGRNEQFF. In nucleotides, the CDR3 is TGTGCCAGCAGCTCCCTGGACAGAGCGGGAAGAAATGAGCAGTTCTTC.